This TCR beta chain was found in a study of T-cell reconstitution after alpha-beta-depleted transplantation in children. The CDR3 is made up of 16 amino acids. Per the germline V gene, CDR1 is MDHEN and CDR2 is SYDVKM. Losses at the gene ends were 6 bases for V and 7 bases for J; bases not matched to a gene: 12. It was with unique molecular identifiers that the TCRbeta library was prepared. One entry per CDR3 protein results from TCRdb running MiXCR on the PCR reads. The sample yields some 600,000 distinct CDR3 sequences, 10% to 15% seen once. The chain employs TRBV28 and TRBJ1-4, with 9 bases lining up with TRBD1. The material was PBMCs, mostly from graft donor cells, obtained 360 days after TCRalphabeta/CD19-depleted stem cell transplant. The clonotype was recovered from a male patient between 10 and 17 years old who had a stem cell transplant for acute myeloid leukemia, so the T cells may come from the graft donor. Written as DNA, the CDR3 is TGTGCCAGCAGCCCGGGACAGGGATTGGAGAGTGAAAAACTGTTTTTT. This gives the protein CASSPGQGLESEKLFF.